The T cell receptor (beta chain) under discussion was sequenced for a study of cytomegalovirus exposure and HLA in healthy donors. Study-level points and caveats: The dataset shows that most TCR sequences were rare, while some public TCRs occurred in many donors.

In regard to this clone: Its antigen is as yet unknown.

With 60 Vbeta and 13 Jbeta primers, the PCR was carried out. Repertoires were generated with immunoSEQ multiplex PCR, while TCRdb's copy carries only in-frame clones and drops some. This table holds 85,000 to 100,000 clones, roughly 83% found once. This CDR3 is built from 15 residues. CDR1 is SGHVS, CDR2 FQNEAQ, per germline. After removal of 6 bases from V and 4 bases from J, the junction contained 12 bases not matched to a gene. The sample was PBMCs. This receptor was taken from a male donor in good health and CMV-seropositive. V and J are TRBV7-8 and TRBJ2-7, with 7 bases fitting TRBD2. DNA for the CDR3: TGTGCCAGCAGAAATACGGGAGGCATTCGTTACGAGCAGTACTTC. Its translation: CASRNTGGIRYEQYF. The whole variable domain, remainder taken from reference TRBV7-8 and TRBJ2-7, is GAGVSQSPRYKVAKRGQDVALRCDPISGHVSLFWYQQALGQGPEFLTYFQNEAQLDKSGLPSDRFFAERPEGSVSTLKIQRTQQEDSAVYLCASRNTGGIRYEQYFGPGTRLTVT.